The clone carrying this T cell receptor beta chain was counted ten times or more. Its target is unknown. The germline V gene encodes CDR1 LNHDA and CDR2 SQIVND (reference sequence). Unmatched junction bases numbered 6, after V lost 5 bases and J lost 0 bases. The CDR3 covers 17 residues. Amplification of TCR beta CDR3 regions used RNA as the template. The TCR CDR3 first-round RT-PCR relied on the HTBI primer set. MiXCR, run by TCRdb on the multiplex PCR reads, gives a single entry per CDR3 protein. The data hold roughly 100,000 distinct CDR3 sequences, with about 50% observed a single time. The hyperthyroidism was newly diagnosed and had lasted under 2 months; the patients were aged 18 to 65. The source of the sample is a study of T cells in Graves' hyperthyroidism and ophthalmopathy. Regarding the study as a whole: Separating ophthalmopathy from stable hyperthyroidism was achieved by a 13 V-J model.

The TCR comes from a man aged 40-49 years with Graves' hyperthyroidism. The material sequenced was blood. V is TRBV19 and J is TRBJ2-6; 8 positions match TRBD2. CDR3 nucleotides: TGTGCCAGTAGTCGTAGCGGGGCCAGCTCTGGGGCCAACGTCCTGACTTTC. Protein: CASSRSGASSGANVLTF. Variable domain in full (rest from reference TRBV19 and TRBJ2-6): DGGITQSPKYLFRKEGQNVTLSCEQNLNHDAMYWYRQDPGQGLRLIYYSQIVNDFQKGDIAEGYSVSREKKESFPLTVTSAQKNPTAFYLCASSRSGASSGANVLTFGAGSRLTVL.